A selection of T cell receptor beta chains follows, all from one sample in a study of spatial heterogeneity in lung cancer. Via MiXCR, TCRdb re-called the 5' RACE reads, giving one row per CDR3 protein. The top ten hold less than 25% of the sample, which has some 96,000 distinct CDR3 sequences, roughly 4.5% seen once. This sample comprised lung tumor tissue, obtained at surgery. The source is a male donor with early-stage non-small cell lung cancer. The CDR3 runs from the conserved cysteine through the conserved F or W. Fields, in order: D gene, clone size, J gene, V gene, CDR3 length, CDR3 protein, CDR3 DNA. The D gene is left open where the match is weak. A row's size may be missing; if present it is once, few, many or a size class.

-,many,TRBJ2-3,TRBV20-1,16,CSARDLRTVYTDTQYF,TGCAGTGCTAGAGACCTTAGGACAGTTTACACAGATACGCAGTATTTT
-,many,TRBJ2-7,TRBV9,15,CASSVSPGEYYEQYF,TGTGCCAGCAGCGTAAGCCCAGGGGAGTATTACGAGCAGTACTTC
-,many,TRBJ2-2,TRBV11-3,14,CASSFSGTGGELFF,TGTGCCAGCAGCTTCTCGGGCACCGGCGGGGAGCTGTTTTTT
-,few,TRBJ1-6,TRBV6-6,14,CASSYSQGDSPLHF,TGTGCCAGCAGTTACTCTCAGGGCGACTCACCCCTCCACTTT
-,many,TRBJ1-1,TRBV6-5,15,CASSYSYTRNTEAFF,TGTGCCAGCAGTTACTCTTACACCAGGAACACTGAAGCTTTCTTT
-,many,TRBJ2-7,TRBV4-1,13,CASSQEGSYEQYF,TGCGCCAGCAGCCAAGAGGGGTCCTACGAGCAGTACTTC
-,many,TRBJ1-1,TRBV7-9,14,CASRDGDMNTEAFF,TGTGCCAGCAGGGACGGAGACATGAACACTGAAGCTTTCTTT
-,-,TRBJ1-4,TRBV4-1,15,CASSTRGGEGEKLFF,TGCGCCAGCAGCACGAGGGGAGGAGAGGGTGAAAAACTGTTTTTT
TRBD2,many,TRBJ2-7,TRBV2,16,CASSETTSGRASEQYF,TGTGCCAGCAGTGAGACCACTAGCGGGAGGGCCTCAGAGCAGTACTTC
-,many,TRBJ1-2,TRBV11-2,12,CASTRKANGYTF,TGTGCCAGCACCAGAAAAGCGAATGGCTACACCTTC
-,medium-sized,TRBJ2-1,TRBV28,15,CASSPNPGSYNEQFF,TGTGCCAGCAGTCCAAACCCCGGCTCCTACAATGAGCAGTTCTTC
-,many,TRBJ2-7,TRBV27,13,CASSLSRSYEQYF,TGTGCCAGCAGTTTATCACGCTCCTACGAGCAGTACTTC
-,many,TRBJ1-2,TRBV28,16,CASSFPQRGSYYGYTF,TGTGCCAGCAGTTTTCCCCAACGGGGTAGTTACTATGGCTACACCTTC
-,few,TRBJ2-7,TRBV3-1,15,CASSPGWGAIDEQYF,TGTGCCAGCAGCCCTGGTTGGGGGGCTATCGACGAGCAGTACTTC
-,many,TRBJ2-3,TRBV6-1,14,CASSDLPGADTQYF,TGTGCCAGCAGTGATTTGCCGGGGGCAGATACGCAGTATTTT
-,-,TRBJ1-6,TRBV5-1,17,CASSPGWSSSYNSPLHF,TGCGCCAGCAGCCCGGGCTGGTCCAGCTCCTATAATTCACCCCTCCACTTT
-,many,TRBJ1-1,TRBV7-9,13,CASSILEYTEAFF,TGTGCCAGCAGCATTCTGGAATACACTGAAGCTTTCTTT
TRBD1,few,TRBJ2-1,TRBV20-1,10,CRPGGYEQFF,TGCAGGCCAGGGGGTTATGAGCAGTTCTTC
-,many,TRBJ2-4,TRBV4-1,14,CATGPSAAKNIQYF,TGCGCCACCGGGCCTTCCGCCGCCAAAAACATTCAGTACTTC
TRBD2,many,TRBJ2-1,TRBV6-6,15,CASSYLLAGGHEQFF,TGTGCCAGCAGTTATCTCCTAGCGGGAGGGCATGAGCAGTTCTTC
-,-,TRBJ1-2,TRBV2,13,CASSELADYGYTF,TGTGCCAGCAGTGAACTGGCAGACTATGGCTACACCTTC
TRBD2,many,TRBJ2-2,TRBV27,18,CASSPHPQAGLGTGELFF,TGTGCCAGCAGTCCCCATCCCCAAGCGGGGTTGGGCACCGGGGAGCTGTTTTTT
-,many,TRBJ1-2,TRBV28,15,CASSPGDGYNYGYTF,TGTGCCAGCAGCCCCGGGGACGGTTATAACTATGGCTACACCTTC
-,many,TRBJ2-7,TRBV20-1,16,CSARDGIGQGSYEQYF,TGCAGTGCTAGAGACGGTATAGGGCAGGGATCCTACGAGCAGTACTTC
-,many,TRBJ1-3,TRBV11-2,16,CASALSGLSSGNTIYF,TGTGCCAGCGCCCTATCAGGGTTGAGCTCTGGAAACACCATATATTTT
-,many,TRBJ2-1,TRBV5-1,17,CASSLALSGGSYNEQFF,TGCGCCAGCAGCCTTGCACTTAGCGGTGGGTCCTACAATGAGCAGTTCTTC
-,many,TRBJ1-4,TRBV7-9,12,CASSLLAEKLFF,TGTGCCAGCAGCTTACTGGCTGAAAAACTGTTTTTT
TRBD2,many,TRBJ2-3,TRBV10-2,15,CASNGLAGELDTQYF,TGCGCCAGCAACGGACTAGCGGGAGAATTAGATACGCAGTATTTT
TRBD2,many,TRBJ2-3,TRBV5-1,15,CASSSKQTSWDTQYF,TGCGCCAGCAGCTCAAAACAGACTAGCTGGGATACGCAGTATTTT
-,few,TRBJ1-1,TRBV5-1,14,CASSPGTLNTEAFF,TGCGCCAGCAGTCCCGGGACCCTAAACACTGAAGCTTTCTTT
-,many,TRBJ1-1,TRBV20-1,12,CSARHTNTEAFF,TGCAGTGCTAGACACACGAACACTGAAGCTTTCTTT
-,many,TRBJ2-7,TRBV27,15,CASSLYPDSSYEQYF,TGTGCCAGCAGTTTGTACCCGGACAGCTCCTACGAGCAGTACTTC
TRBD1,many,TRBJ1-5,TRBV6-4,16,CASSDSWDRVDQPQHF,TGTGCCAGCAGTGACTCTTGGGACAGGGTAGATCAGCCCCAGCATTTT
TRBD2,-,TRBJ2-1,TRBV7-2,16,CASSPPTAGGPNEQFF,TGTGCCAGCAGCCCCCCGACAGCGGGAGGGCCCAATGAGCAGTTCTTC
-,many,TRBJ2-1,TRBV11-1,13,CASSLAGVNEQFF,TGTGCCAGCAGCTTAGCAGGGGTTAATGAGCAGTTCTTC
-,-,TRBJ2-5,TRBV27,14,CASSFWAGGETQYF,TGTGCCAGCAGTTTTTGGGCAGGGGGGGAGACCCAGTACTTC
-,many,TRBJ2-1,TRBV12-3/TRBV12-4,11,CASSNTGEQFF,TGTGCCAGCAGCAACACGGGTGAGCAGTTCTTC
TRBD2,-,TRBJ2-3,TRBV6-1,16,CASTYGELAGVDTQYF,TGTGCCAGCACCTATGGTGAGCTAGCGGGAGTAGATACGCAGTATTTT
TRBD1,many,TRBJ2-3,TRBV7-9,16,CASSSHRGSFTDTQYF,TGTGCCAGCAGCTCTCACAGGGGGTCTTTCACAGATACGCAGTATTTT
-,many,TRBJ1-5,TRBV6-2/TRBV6-3,12,CATRDTKQPQHF,TGTGCCACCCGGGACACAAAACAGCCCCAGCATTTT
-,-,TRBJ2-5,TRBV11-2,12,CASSRTEETQYF,TGTGCCAGCAGCCGGACTGAAGAGACCCAGTACTTC
-,many,TRBJ1-5,TRBV7-2,13,CASSQGSERPQHF,TGTGCCAGCAGCCAGGGATCTGAGCGGCCCCAGCATTTT
-,many,TRBJ2-1,TRBV6-5,14,CASSFHGPYNEQFF,TGTGCCAGCAGTTTCCACGGGCCTTACAATGAGCAGTTCTTC
-,many,TRBJ2-5,TRBV28,15,CASSLGGHGQETQYF,TGTGCCAGCAGTTTAGGAGGTCATGGACAAGAGACCCAGTACTTC
-,many,TRBJ2-2,TRBV7-8,15,CASSLKSIGVGELFF,TGTGCCAGCAGCTTAAAGTCCATAGGGGTCGGGGAGCTGTTTTTT
TRBD1,many,TRBJ2-5,TRBV28,14,CASRPPTGKETQYF,TGTGCCAGCAGACCTCCGACAGGGAAGGAGACCCAGTACTTC
-,-,TRBJ2-3,TRBV27,15,CASSFEGQSTDTQYF,TGTGCCAGCAGTTTTGAGGGGCAAAGCACAGATACGCAGTATTTT
-,many,TRBJ1-4,TRBV5-1,14,CASSLDGVGGKLFF,TGCGCCAGCAGCTTGGACGGGGTTGGAGGAAAACTGTTTTTT
-,many,TRBJ2-7,TRBV12-3/TRBV12-4,14,CASSLVGETYEQYF,TGTGCCAGCAGTTTAGTTGGTGAGACCTACGAGCAGTACTTC
-,many,TRBJ2-2,TRBV20-1,12,CSARTPVGELFF,TGCAGTGCTAGAACCCCGGTCGGGGAGCTGTTTTTT
-,few,TRBJ2-7,TRBV5-1,13,CASSLSIEDEQYF,TGCGCCAGCAGCTTGAGTATAGAGGACGAGCAGTACTTC
-,many,TRBJ2-4,TRBV12-3/TRBV12-4,14,CATQDGIPGDIQYF,TGTGCCACCCAGGACGGAATCCCAGGGGACATTCAGTACTTC
TRBD1,many,TRBJ1-1,TRBV3-1,15,CASSQRQGQGTEAFF,TGTGCCAGCAGCCAGAGACAGGGCCAGGGCACTGAAGCTTTCTTT
TRBD1,few,TRBJ2-5,TRBV28,18,CASSLWDRGRLAEETQYF,TGTGCCAGCAGTTTATGGGACAGGGGGCGTCTCGCGGAAGAGACCCAGTACTTC
-,many,TRBJ2-2,TRBV6-6,12,CASSYHTGELFF,TGTGCCAGCAGTTACCACACCGGGGAGCTGTTTTTT
TRBD1,few,TRBJ2-7,TRBV3-1,16,CASSQVRRTGGYEQYF,TGTGCCAGCAGCCAAGTTCGTCGGACAGGGGGCTACGAGCAGTACTTC
-,-,TRBJ2-1,TRBV19,13,CASSGLASGEQFF,TGTGCCAGTAGTGGTCTAGCCTCCGGTGAGCAGTTCTTC
-,many,TRBJ2-1,TRBV12-3/TRBV12-4,12,CASSPWGNEQFF,TGTGCCAGCTCCCCGTGGGGCAATGAGCAGTTCTTC
TRBD1,many,TRBJ1-2,TRBV6-5,20,CASSYRGWSGGQGWNYGYTF,TGTGCCAGCAGTTACCGTGGTTGGTCCGGGGGACAGGGTTGGAACTATGGCTACACCTTC